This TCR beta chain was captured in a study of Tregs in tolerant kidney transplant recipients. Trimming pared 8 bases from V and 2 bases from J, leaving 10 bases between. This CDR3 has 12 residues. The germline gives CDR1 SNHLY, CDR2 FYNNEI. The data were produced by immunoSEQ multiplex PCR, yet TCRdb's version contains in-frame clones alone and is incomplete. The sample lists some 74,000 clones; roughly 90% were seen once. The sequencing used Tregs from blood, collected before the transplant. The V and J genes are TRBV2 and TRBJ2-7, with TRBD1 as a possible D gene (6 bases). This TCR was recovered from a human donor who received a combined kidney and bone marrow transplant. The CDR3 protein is CASGDNTYEQYF. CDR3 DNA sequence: TGTGCCAGCGGGGACAACACCTACGAGCAGTACTTC.